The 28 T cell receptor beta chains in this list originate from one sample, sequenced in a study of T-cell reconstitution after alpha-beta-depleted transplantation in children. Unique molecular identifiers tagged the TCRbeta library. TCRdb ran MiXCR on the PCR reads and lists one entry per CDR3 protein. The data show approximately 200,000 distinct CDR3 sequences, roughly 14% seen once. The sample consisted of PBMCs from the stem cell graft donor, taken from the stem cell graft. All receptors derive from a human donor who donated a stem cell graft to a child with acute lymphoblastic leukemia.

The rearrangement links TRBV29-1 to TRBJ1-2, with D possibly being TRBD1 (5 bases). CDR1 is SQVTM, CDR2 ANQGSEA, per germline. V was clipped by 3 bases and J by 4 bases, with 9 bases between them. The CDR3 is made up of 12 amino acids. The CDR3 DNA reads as TGCAGCGTTGACAGGGAGATCTATGGCTACACCTTC. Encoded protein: CSVDREIYGYTF.

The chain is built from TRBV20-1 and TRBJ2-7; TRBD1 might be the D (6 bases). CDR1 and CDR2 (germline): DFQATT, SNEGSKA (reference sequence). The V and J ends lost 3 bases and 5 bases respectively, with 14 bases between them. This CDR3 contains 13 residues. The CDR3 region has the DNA TGCAGTGCTAGCCCGGGACAAACCCACGAGCAGTACTTC. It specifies CSASPGQTHEQYF.

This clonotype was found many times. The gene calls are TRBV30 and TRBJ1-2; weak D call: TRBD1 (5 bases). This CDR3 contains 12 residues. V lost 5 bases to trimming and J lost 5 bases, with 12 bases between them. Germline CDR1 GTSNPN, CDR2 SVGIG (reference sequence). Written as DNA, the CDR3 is TGTGCCTGGGACAGTCAAACTTATGGCTACACCTTC. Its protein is CAWDSQTYGYTF.

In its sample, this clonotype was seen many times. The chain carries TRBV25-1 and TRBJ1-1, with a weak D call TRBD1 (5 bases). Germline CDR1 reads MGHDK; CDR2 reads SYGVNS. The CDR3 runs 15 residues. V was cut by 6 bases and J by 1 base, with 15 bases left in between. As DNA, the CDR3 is TGTGCCAGCAGGAGGGGAGGAGTCGAGAACACTGAAGCTTTCTTT. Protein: CASRRGGVENTEAFF. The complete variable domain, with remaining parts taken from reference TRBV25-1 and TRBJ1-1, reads EADIYQTPRYLVIGTGKKITLECSQTMGHDKMYWYQQDPGMELHLIHYSYGVNSTEKGDLSSESTVSRIRTEHFPLTLESARPSHTSQYLCASRRGGVENTEAFFGQGTRLTVV.

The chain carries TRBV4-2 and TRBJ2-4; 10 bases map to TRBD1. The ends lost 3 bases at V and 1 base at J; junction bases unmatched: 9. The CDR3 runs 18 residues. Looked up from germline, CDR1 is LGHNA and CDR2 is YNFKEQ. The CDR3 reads CASSQGQGILGAKNIQYF. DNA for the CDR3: TGTGCCAGCAGCCAGGGACAGGGGATCCTTGGGGCCAAAAACATTCAGTACTTC.

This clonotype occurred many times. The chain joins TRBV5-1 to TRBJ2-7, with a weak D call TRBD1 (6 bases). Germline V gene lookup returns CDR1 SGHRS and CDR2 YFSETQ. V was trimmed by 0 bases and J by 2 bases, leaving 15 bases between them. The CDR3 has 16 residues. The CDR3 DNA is TGCGCCAGCAGCTTGGAACAGGGAAGGGAAACCTACGAGCAGTACTTC. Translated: CASSLEQGRETYEQYF.

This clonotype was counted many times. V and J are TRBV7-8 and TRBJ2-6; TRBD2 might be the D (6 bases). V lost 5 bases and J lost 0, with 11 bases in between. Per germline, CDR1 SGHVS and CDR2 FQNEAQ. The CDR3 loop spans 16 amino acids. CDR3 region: CASSPRAGSGANVLTF. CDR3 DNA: TGTGCCAGCAGCCCCCGAGCGGGCTCTGGGGCCAACGTCCTGACTTTC. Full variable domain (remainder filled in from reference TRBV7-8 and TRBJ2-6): GAGVSQSPRYKVAKRGQDVALRCDPISGHVSLFWYQQALGQGPEFLTYFQNEAQLDKSGLPSDRFFAERPEGSVSTLKIQRTQQEDSAVYLCASSPRAGSGANVLTFGAGSRLTVL.

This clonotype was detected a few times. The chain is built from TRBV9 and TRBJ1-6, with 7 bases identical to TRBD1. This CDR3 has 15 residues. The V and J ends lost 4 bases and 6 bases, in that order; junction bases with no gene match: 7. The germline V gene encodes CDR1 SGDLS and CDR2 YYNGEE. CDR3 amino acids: CASSPTGTANSPLHF. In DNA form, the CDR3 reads TGTGCCAGCAGCCCTACCGGGACAGCTAATTCACCCCTCCACTTT.

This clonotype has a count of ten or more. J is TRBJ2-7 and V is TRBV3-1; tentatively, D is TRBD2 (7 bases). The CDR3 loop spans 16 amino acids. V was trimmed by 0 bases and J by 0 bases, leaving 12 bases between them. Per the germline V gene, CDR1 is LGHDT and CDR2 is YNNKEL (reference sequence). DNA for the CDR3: TGTGCCAGCAGCCAAGAGGGGGGGCAGACCTCCTACGAGCAGTACTTC. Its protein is CASSQEGGQTSYEQYF.

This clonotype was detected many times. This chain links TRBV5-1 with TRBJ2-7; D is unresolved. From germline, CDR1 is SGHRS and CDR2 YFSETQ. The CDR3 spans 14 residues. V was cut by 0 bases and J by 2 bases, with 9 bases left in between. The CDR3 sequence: CASSLDQPPYEQYF. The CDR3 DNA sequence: TGCGCCAGCAGCTTGGACCAGCCCCCCTACGAGCAGTACTTC. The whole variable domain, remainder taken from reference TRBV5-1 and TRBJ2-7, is KAGVTQTPRYLIKTRGQQVTLSCSPISGHRSVSWYQQTPGQGLQFLFEYFSETQRNKGNFPGRFSGRQFSNSRSEMNVSTLELGDSALYLCASSLDQPPYEQYFGPGTRLTVT.

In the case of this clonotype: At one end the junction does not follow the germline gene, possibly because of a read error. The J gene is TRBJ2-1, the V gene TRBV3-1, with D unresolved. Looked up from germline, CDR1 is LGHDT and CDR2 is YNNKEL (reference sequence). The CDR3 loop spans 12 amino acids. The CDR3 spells CACSPNINEQFF. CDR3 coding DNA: TGTGCCTGCAGCCCGAATATCAATGAGCAGTTCTTC.

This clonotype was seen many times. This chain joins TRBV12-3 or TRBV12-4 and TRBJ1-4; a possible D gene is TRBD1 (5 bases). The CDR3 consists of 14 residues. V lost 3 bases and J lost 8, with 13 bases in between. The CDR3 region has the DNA TGTGCCAGCAGTTTCTTTCCAGGGAAAGAAAAACTGTTTTTT. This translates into CASSFFPGKEKLFF.

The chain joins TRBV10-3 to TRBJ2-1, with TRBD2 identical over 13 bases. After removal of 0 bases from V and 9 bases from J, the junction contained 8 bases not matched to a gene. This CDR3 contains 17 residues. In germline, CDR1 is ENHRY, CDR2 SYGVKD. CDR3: CAISESTGTSGTSEQFF. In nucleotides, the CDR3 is TGTGCCATCAGTGAGTCGACCGGGACTAGCGGGACGAGTGAGCAGTTCTTC.

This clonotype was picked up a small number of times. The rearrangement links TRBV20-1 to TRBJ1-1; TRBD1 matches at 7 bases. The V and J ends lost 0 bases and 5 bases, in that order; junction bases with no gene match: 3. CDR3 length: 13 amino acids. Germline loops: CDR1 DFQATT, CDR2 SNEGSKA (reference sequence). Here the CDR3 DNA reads TGCAGTGCTAGAGACAGGGGGGAGACTGAAGCTTTCTTT. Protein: CSARDRGETEAFF.

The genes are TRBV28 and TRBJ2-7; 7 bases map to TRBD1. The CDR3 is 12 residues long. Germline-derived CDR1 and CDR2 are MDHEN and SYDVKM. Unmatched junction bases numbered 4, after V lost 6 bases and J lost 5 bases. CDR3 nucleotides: TGTGCCAGCAGAAAACAGGGGCACGAGCAGTACTTC. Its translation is CASRKQGHEQYF.

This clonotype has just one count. This CDR3 is CASQELNYGYTF. The CDR3, as DNA: TGTGCCAGCCAGGAGCTCAACTATGGCTACACCTTC. J is TRBJ1-2 and V is TRBV2; the D is unclear. Trimming cost V 8 bases and J 2 bases, with 9 bases left between them. Germline V gives CDR1 SNHLY, CDR2 FYNNEI. This CDR3 spans 12 amino acids.

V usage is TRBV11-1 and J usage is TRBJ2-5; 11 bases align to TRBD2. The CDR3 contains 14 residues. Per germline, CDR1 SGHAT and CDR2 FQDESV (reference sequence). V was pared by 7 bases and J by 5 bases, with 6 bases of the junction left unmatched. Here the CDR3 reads CASNPTSGTETQYF. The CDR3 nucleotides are TGTGCCAGCAACCCGACTAGCGGGACGGAGACCCAGTACTTC.

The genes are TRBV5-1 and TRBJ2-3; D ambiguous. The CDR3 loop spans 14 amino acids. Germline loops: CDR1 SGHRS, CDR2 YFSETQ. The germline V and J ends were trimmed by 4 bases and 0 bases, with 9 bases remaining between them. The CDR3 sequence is CASSELTSTDTQYF. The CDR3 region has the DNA TGCGCCAGCAGCGAATTAACTAGCACAGATACGCAGTATTTT.

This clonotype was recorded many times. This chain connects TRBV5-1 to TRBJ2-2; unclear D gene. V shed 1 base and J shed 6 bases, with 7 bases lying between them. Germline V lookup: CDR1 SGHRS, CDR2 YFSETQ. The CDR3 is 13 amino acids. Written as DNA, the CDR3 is TGCGCCAGCAGCTTGTCGGTTTCCGGGGAGCTGTTTTTT. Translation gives CASSLSVSGELFF.

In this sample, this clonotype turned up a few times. The CDR3 sequence is CASSQDQDQGSEQYF. The CDR3 nucleotides read TGTGCCAGCAGCCAAGATCAGGACCAGGGCTCCGAGCAGTACTTC. The rearrangement links TRBV3-1 to TRBJ2-7; a possible D gene is TRBD1 (5 bases). The germline V gene encodes CDR1 LGHDT and CDR2 YNNKEL (reference sequence). The CDR3 extends over 15 amino acids. Trimming cost V 0 bases and J 6 bases, with 15 bases left between them.

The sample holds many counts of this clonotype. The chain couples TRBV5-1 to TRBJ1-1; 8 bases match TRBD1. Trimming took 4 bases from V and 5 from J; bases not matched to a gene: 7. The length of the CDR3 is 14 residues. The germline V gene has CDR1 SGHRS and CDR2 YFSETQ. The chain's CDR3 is CASSLGQVMTEAFF. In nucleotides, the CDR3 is TGCGCCAGCAGCCTGGGACAGGTGATGACTGAAGCTTTCTTT.

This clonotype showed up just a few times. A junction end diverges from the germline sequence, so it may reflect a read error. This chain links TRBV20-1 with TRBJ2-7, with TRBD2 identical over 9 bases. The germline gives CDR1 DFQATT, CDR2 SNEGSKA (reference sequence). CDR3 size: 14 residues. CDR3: CSARDPLIAGDMKF. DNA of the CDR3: TGCAGTGCTAGAGATCCCTTAATAGCGGGAGATATGAAGTTC.

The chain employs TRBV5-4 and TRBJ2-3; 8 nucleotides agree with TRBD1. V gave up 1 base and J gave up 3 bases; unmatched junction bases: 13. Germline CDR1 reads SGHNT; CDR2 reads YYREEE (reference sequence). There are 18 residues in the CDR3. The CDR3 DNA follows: TGTGCCAGCAGCTTGACGGGCAGGGGGCGAAGAAGGACAGATACGCAGTATTTT. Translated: CASSLTGRGRRRTDTQYF.

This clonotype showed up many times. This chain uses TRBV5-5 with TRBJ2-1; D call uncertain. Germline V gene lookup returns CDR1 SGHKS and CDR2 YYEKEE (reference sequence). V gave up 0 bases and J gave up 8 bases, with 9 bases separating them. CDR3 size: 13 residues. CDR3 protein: CASSLDAQDEQFF. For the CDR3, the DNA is TGTGCCAGCAGCTTGGACGCGCAGGATGAGCAGTTCTTC.

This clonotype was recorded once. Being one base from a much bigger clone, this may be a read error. The CDR3 DNA reads TGTGCCAGCATCCGACAAGGGAGCACAGATACGCAGTATTTT. Translation gives CASIRQGSTDTQYF. The V call is TRBV7-2, the J call TRBJ2-3; D not resolved. V was pared by 7 bases and J by 0 bases, with 11 bases between. The CDR3 has 14 amino acids. Germline CDR1 reads SGHTA; CDR2 reads FQGNSA.

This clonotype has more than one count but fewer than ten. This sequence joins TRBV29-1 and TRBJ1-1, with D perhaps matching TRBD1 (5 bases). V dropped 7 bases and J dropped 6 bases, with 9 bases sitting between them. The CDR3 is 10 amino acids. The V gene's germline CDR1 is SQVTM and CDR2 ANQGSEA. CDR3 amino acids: CSGGDPEAFF. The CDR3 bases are TGCAGCGGGGGGGACCCTGAAGCTTTCTTT.

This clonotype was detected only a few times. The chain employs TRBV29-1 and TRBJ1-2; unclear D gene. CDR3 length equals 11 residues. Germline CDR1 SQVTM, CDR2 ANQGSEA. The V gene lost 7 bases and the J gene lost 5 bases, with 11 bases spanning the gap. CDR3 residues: CSAQKNYGYTF. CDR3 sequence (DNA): TGCAGCGCCCAGAAAAATTATGGCTACACCTTC.

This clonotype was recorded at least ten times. CDR3 coding DNA: TGTGCCACCGCGTCAGCAGATACGCAGTATTTT. Amino acids: CATASADTQYF. This rearrangement joins TRBV10-3 to TRBJ2-3; no clear D. CDR3 length: 11 amino acids. Between the trimmed V and J ends, which lost 10 bases and 4 bases, there was a span of 9 bases. Germline V gene lookup returns CDR1 ENHRY and CDR2 SYGVKD.